This entry concerns a single T cell receptor beta chain. Antigen unknown. Unique molecular identifiers tagged the TCRbeta library. One entry per CDR3 protein results from TCRdb running MiXCR on the PCR reads. The sample carries 90,000 to 100,000 distinct CDR3 sequences, 20% to 25% recorded once. Germline lookup yields CDR1 MNHEY and CDR2 SVGAGI. The CDR3 loop spans 15 amino acids. V shed 4 bases, J shed 7 bases, and the junction held 5 bases outside the gene matches. This sample stems from a study of T-cell reconstitution after alpha-beta-depleted transplantation in children. General study findings and limits: The high TCRbeta diversity at day 60 in some patients came from surviving recipient T cells and thymic progenitors. Roughly two months post-transplant, alpha-beta T cells reportedly originated from several hundred graft clones that had expanded. T-cell numbers and diversity, one year after transplant, stemmed largely from T cells that were newly produced.

The chain links TRBV6-5 to TRBJ2-4, with 12 bases matching TRBD1. This TCR came from a boy aged 2 to 9 with acute lymphoblastic leukemia, due to receive a stem cell transplant. This material consisted of PBMCs, taken before TCRalphabeta/CD19-depleted stem cell transplant. The CDR3 reads CASSFGTGGLNIQYF. The CDR3 DNA follows: TGTGCCAGCAGTTTCGGGACAGGGGGCCTGAACATTCAGTACTTC.